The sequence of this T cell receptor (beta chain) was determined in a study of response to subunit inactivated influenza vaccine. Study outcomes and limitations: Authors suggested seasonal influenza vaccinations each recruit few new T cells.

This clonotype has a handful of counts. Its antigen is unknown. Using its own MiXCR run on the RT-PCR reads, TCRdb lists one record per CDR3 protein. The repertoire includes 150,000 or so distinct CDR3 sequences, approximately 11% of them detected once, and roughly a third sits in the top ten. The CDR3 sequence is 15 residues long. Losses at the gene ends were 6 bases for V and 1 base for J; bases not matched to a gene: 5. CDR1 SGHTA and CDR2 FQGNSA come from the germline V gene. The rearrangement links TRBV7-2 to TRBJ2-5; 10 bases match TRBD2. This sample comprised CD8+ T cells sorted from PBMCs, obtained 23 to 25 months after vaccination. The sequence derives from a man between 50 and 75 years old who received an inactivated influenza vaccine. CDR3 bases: TGTGCCAGCAGTTGGACTAGCGGAAGCCAAGAGACCCAGTACTTC. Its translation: CASSWTSGSQETQYF.